This T cell receptor (beta chain) was identified during a study of shared clonotypes between healthy human individuals. A split of CD4+ cells into CD45RA+ naive and CD45RA-negative memory subsets was performed. The germline CDR1 and CDR2 sequences are MNHNY and SVGAGI (reference sequence). Trimming took 8 bases from V and 4 from J, leaving 15 bases between them. The CDR3 sequence is 14 residues long. On this clone itself: The antigen remains unidentified.

Profiled with immunoSEQ multiplex PCR; TCRdb holds only in-frame clones, not every one. The table lists about 2.3 million clones, roughly 93% of them singletons, with 0.3% to 0.4% in the top ten. Study-wide findings and caveats: As a rule, naive subsets had a larger estimated richness than memory subsets.

The sample taken for sequencing was naive CD4+ T cells from PBMCs. As to subset: CD45RA+ positively selected. This sequence originates from a man aged 18 to 30 in good health. Some clones in this sample may be carry-over from other donors' samples. The chain employs TRBV6-6 and TRBJ2-1; TRBD1 might be the D (6 bases). The CDR3 sequence: CASASRGQYNEQFF. The CDR3 coding sequence is TGTGCCAGCGCGAGCCGGGGACAATACAATGAGCAGTTCTTC.